The next 4 T cell receptor beta chains were all read from a single sample in a study of blood T cell repertoires in COVID-19. TCRdb's copy holds only in-frame clones and misses some; the assay was immunoSEQ multiplex PCR. The sample records hundreds of thousands of clones, almost 90% being singletons. Specimen: peripheral blood. The receptors derive from a woman between 70 and 85 years old with COVID-19, enrolled during active disease.

V gene TRBV24-1 combines with J gene TRBJ1-1, with 7 positions matching TRBD1. The CDR3 is 15 residues long. J gave up 2 bases and V 3 bases, and 5 bases lay outside the gene matches. Germline lookup yields CDR1 KGHDR and CDR2 SFDVKD. The DNA of the CDR3 is TGTGCCACCAGTGATCACAACAGGGGAAACACTGAAGCTTTCTTT. This encodes CATSDHNRGNTEAFF.

This clone appeared once. The rearrangement uses TRBV27 and TRBJ1-4, with 8 bases lining up with TRBD1. In germline, CDR1 is MNHEY, CDR2 SMNVEV (reference sequence). J gave up 8 bases and V 5 bases, and 13 bases lay outside the gene matches. The CDR3 contains 16 residues. The DNA of the CDR3 is TGTGCCAGCAGTATCCTCATTACAGGGGGACCCGAAAAACTGTTTTTT. It is translated as CASSILITGGPEKLFF.

The chain couples TRBV3-1 (or the pseudogene TRBV3-2) to TRBJ2-7, with a possible D match to TRBD2 (6 bases). Germline V gene lookup returns CDR1 LGHDT and CDR2 YNNKEL (reference sequence). This CDR3 has 14 amino acids. Trimming cost V 0 bases and J 4 bases, with 10 bases left between them. The chain's CDR3 is CASSQDWLAYEQYF. DNA for the CDR3: TGTGCCAGCAGCCAAGATTGGCTAGCGTACGAGCAGTACTTC.

The sample holds a few counts of this clone. The chain has TRBV28 and TRBJ1-6; 11 bases are a match to TRBD1. CDR3 length equals 15 residues. Germline CDR1 and CDR2: MDHEN and SYDVKM. V shed 8 bases and J 9 bases; nucleotides not matched to a gene: 9. CDR3 sequence (DNA): TGTGCCAGCGGGTTTATTGGACAGGGGGCTTCACCCCTCCACTTT. This codes for CASGFIGQGASPLHF.